Below, 20 T cell receptor beta chains from the same sample are listed, as sequenced in a study of T cell responses to AZD1222 COVID-19 vaccine. Here immunoSEQ multiplex PCR was the method, and the copy in TCRdb shows in-frame clones only, minus some. The table records 150,000 to 200,000 clones, approximately 87% of them present only once. Sample: peripheral blood, taken on day 0 of MenACWY control vaccination. The receptors stem from an adult in good health.

The J gene is TRBJ1-2, the V gene TRBV11-2, with D unresolved. This CDR3 spans 14 amino acids. V was clipped by 0 bases and J by 4 bases, with 9 bases between them. Germline assignment: CDR1 SGHAT and CDR2 FQNNGV. The DNA of the CDR3 is TGTGCCAGCAGCTTAGACCCTAGCCCCTATGGCTACACCTTC. Its protein product is CASSLDPSPYGYTF.

This clone was detected a few times. This rearrangement joins TRBV7-3 to TRBJ2-1; 8 bases map to TRBD2. V dropped 5 bases and J dropped 0; count of bases not matched to a gene: 3. The CDR3 runs to 15 residues. Germline CDR1 is SGHTA and CDR2 is FQGTGA. CDR3 sequence (DNA): TGTGCCAGCAGCAAAAGCGGGAGCTCCTACAATGAGCAGTTCTTC. This translates into CASSKSGSSYNEQFF.

This clone appeared once. The chain is built from TRBV5-1 and TRBJ2-7; D gene ambiguous. V dropped 0 bases and J dropped 2 bases, with 12 bases sitting between them. Germline values: CDR1 SGHRS, CDR2 YFSETQ. This CDR3 comprises 15 residues. The CDR3 coding sequence is TGCGCCAGCAGCTTGGGCCCCGACGGTGCCTACGAGCAGTACTTC. Its protein is CASSLGPDGAYEQYF.

The gene calls are TRBV13 and TRBJ1-2; 9 bases are a match to TRBD1. Germline V CDR1 and CDR2: PRHDT, FYEKMQ (reference sequence). The V segment lost 5 bases and the J segment 3 bases; nucleotides outside the gene matches: 4. This CDR3 comprises 14 residues. The DNA for the CDR3 is TGTGCCAGCAGCACAACAGGGGGCGACTATGGCTACACCTTC. Its protein product is CASSTTGGDYGYTF.

The V gene is TRBV5-4, the J gene TRBJ2-5; D is possibly TRBD1 or TRBD2 (6 bases each). The CDR3 sequence is 14 residues long. The V and J ends lost 6 bases and 5 bases respectively, with 17 bases between them. Germline V gene data show CDR1 as SGHNT and CDR2 as YYREEE (reference sequence). The CDR3 DNA sequence: TGTGCCAGCACCCAGGGGAGGCAATGGGAGACCCAGTACTTC. This gives the protein CASTQGRQWETQYF.

This chain joins TRBV3-1 (or the pseudogene TRBV3-2) and TRBJ2-2; D is uncertain. Germline CDR1 LGHDT, CDR2 YNNKEL (reference sequence). The CDR3 covers 15 residues. Trimming removed 0 bases at V and 6 bases at J, with 11 bases between. Written as DNA, the CDR3 is TGTGCCAGCAGCCAAGACGCTATTAGGCCCGGGGAGCTGTTTTTT. This encodes CASSQDAIRPGELFF.

The chain is built from TRBV6-1 and TRBJ1-4; D is unclear. Germline V CDR1 and CDR2: MNHNS, SASEGT. V was cut by 1 base and J by 0 bases, with 3 bases left in between. The CDR3 runs to 14 residues. CDR3 sequence: CASSEGATNEKLFF. CDR3 nucleotide sequence: TGTGCCAGCAGTGAAGGGGCAACTAATGAAAAACTGTTTTTT.

This chain links TRBV4-2 with TRBJ2-1; 8 nucleotides match TRBD2. The CDR3 runs 16 residues. Germline values: CDR1 LGHNA, CDR2 YNFKEQ. V gave up 0 bases and J gave up 1 base; unmatched junction bases: 2. The CDR3 DNA sequence: TGTGCCAGCAGCCAAGAGCGCGGGGGGTCCTACAATGAGCAGTTCTTC. Amino acid sequence: CASSQERGGSYNEQFF.

This clone was seen a handful of times. V is TRBV19 and J is TRBJ2-2; D may be TRBD1 (5 bases). The germline CDR1 and CDR2 sequences are LNHDA and SQIVND (reference sequence). The CDR3 has 13 amino acids. V was clipped by 3 bases and J by 6 bases, with 8 bases between them. The CDR3 sequence is CASSIWGSGELFF. CDR3 sequence (DNA): TGTGCCAGTAGTATCTGGGGCTCCGGGGAGCTGTTTTTT.

The chain employs TRBV28 and TRBJ1-1, with D tentatively TRBD1 (5 bases). The ends were cut back, 5 bases at V and 1 base at J, with 11 bases in the middle. CDR1 and CDR2 (germline): MDHEN, SYDVKM. The CDR3 is 14 amino acids. CDR3 sequence (DNA): TGTGCCAGCAGTAGACCGACAGCGAACACTGAAGCTTTCTTT. Amino acids: CASSRPTANTEAFF.

The V gene is TRBV5-1, the J gene TRBJ2-5; D may correspond to TRBD1 or TRBD2 (6 bases each). This CDR3 spans 15 amino acids. Trimming removed 0 bases at V and 3 bases at J, with 12 bases between. The germline V gene encodes CDR1 SGHRS and CDR2 YFSETQ. The CDR3 loop is CASSLVAGEEETQYF. The CDR3 DNA sequence: TGCGCCAGCAGCTTGGTCGCAGGGGAGGAAGAGACCCAGTACTTC. The full variable domain, with the rest looked up from reference TRBV5-1 and TRBJ2-5, is KAGVTQTPRYLIKTRGQQVTLSCSPISGHRSVSWYQQTPGQGLQFLFEYFSETQRNKGNFPGRFSGRQFSNSRSEMNVSTLELGDSALYLCASSLVAGEEETQYFGPGTRLLVL.

Worth noting for this clone: With a much larger clone just one base away, this may be a read error. The CDR3 region has the DNA TGTGCCAGCAGCTTCTCTAGCGGGACCGGGGAGCTGTTTTTT. Amino acid sequence: CASSFSSGTGELFF. The rearrangement uses TRBV5-4 and TRBJ2-2; TRBD2 agrees at 8 bases. Per germline, CDR1 SGHNT and CDR2 YYREEE (reference sequence). V was pared by 2 bases and J by 5 bases, with 2 bases of the junction left unmatched. CDR3 length: 14 amino acids.

This rearrangement joins TRBV9 to TRBJ2-3, with TRBD2 identical over 13 bases. Per germline, CDR1 SGDLS and CDR2 YYNGEE. The CDR3 runs 18 residues. The V gene end was trimmed by 0 bases and the J gene end by 0 bases; junction bases not matched to a gene: 4. DNA of the CDR3: TGTGCCAGCAGCGTAGGGACTAGCGGGGGATCTAGCACAGATACGCAGTATTTT. Its translation is CASSVGTSGGSSTDTQYF. Full variable domain (outside the CDR3, taken from reference TRBV9 and TRBJ2-3): DSGVTQTPKHLITATGQRVTLRCSPRSGDLSVYWYQQSLDQGLQFLIQYYNGEERAKGNILERFSAQQFPDLHSELNLSSLELGDSALYFCASSVGTSGGSSTDTQYFGPGTRLTVL.

This chain connects TRBV7-6 to TRBJ2-4; either TRBD1 or TRBD2 may supply D (7 bases each). This CDR3 contains 15 residues. Germline assignment: CDR1 SGHVS and CDR2 FNYEAQ. The V end was cut by 5 bases, the J end by 5 bases, with 16 bases between. This chain's CDR3 is CASSKGAGVENIQYF. The DNA for the CDR3 is TGTGCCAGCAGCAAGGGGGCGGGGGTCGAAAACATTCAGTACTTC.

This clone occurred once. The rearrangement links TRBV5-4 to TRBJ1-2, with D tentatively TRBD1 (5 bases). Germline V gene data show CDR1 as SGHNT and CDR2 as YYREEE (reference sequence). The CDR3 is 17 amino acids. Trimming took 4 bases from V and 5 from J, leaving 24 bases between them. The CDR3: CASSLPSAGLGLYGYTF. Written as DNA, the CDR3 is TGTGCCAGCAGCCTACCCTCGGCAGGGTTGGGCCTTTATGGCTACACCTTC. Based on the CDR3 plus reference TRBV5-4 and TRBJ1-2, the full variable domain is ETGVTQSPTHLIKTRGQQVTLRCSSQSGHNTVSWYQQALGQGPQFIFQYYREEENGRGNFPPRFSGLQFPNYSSELNVNALELDDSALYLCASSLPSAGLGLYGYTFGSGTRLTVV.

In this sample, this clone turned up once. The chain combines TRBV6-4 with TRBJ2-3, with D maybe TRBD1 (5 bases). Trimming took 0 bases from V and 2 from J, leaving 9 bases between them. Germline V gives CDR1 MRHNA, CDR2 SNTAGT. CDR3 length: 15 residues. The CDR3 nucleotides read TGTGCCAGCAGTGACTCAGGGGCCTCCACAGATACGCAGTATTTT. This codes for CASSDSGASTDTQYF.

The chain recombines TRBV7-3 with TRBJ1-1; D may be TRBD1 (5 bases). Germline V gives CDR1 SGHTA, CDR2 FQGTGA. The germline V and J ends were trimmed by 2 bases and 3 bases, with 10 bases remaining between them. CDR3 length: 14 amino acids. The CDR3 sequence is CASSLSGRDTEAFF. Written as DNA, the CDR3 is TGTGCCAGCAGCTTATCAGGGCGGGACACTGAAGCTTTCTTT.

The gene calls are TRBV15 and TRBJ2-2; no definite D call. Germline values: CDR1 LNHNV, CDR2 YYDKDF (reference sequence). The CDR3 length is 15 residues. Trimming left V 4 bases short and J 2 bases short, with 11 bases between. The CDR3 sequence: CATSTQTRNTGELFF. The CDR3 nucleotides are TGTGCCACCAGCACACAGACGCGAAACACCGGGGAGCTGTTTTTT.

J is TRBJ1-2 and V is TRBV30; 7 nucleotides line up with TRBD1. The length of the CDR3 is 13 residues. Losses at the gene ends were 5 bases for V and 4 bases for J; bases not matched to a gene: 7. The V gene's germline CDR1 is GTSNPN and CDR2 SVGIG (reference sequence). CDR3 sequence: CAWGTGALYGYTF. The DNA for the CDR3 is TGTGCCTGGGGTACAGGGGCCCTCTATGGCTACACCTTC.

The chain links TRBV27 to TRBJ2-7; D is possibly TRBD2 (5 bases). This CDR3 contains 13 residues. The V end was cut by 6 bases, the J end by 2 bases, with 11 bases between. From germline, CDR1 is MNHEY and CDR2 SMNVEV (reference sequence). CDR3 residues: CASRVGVTYEQYF. DNA of the CDR3: TGTGCCAGCAGGGTGGGAGTTACCTACGAGCAGTACTTC.